A selection of T cell receptor beta chains follows, all from one sample in a study of response to subunit inactivated influenza vaccine. Each CDR3 protein gets one entry after TCRdb re-called the RT-PCR reads with MiXCR. The sample contains about 780,000 distinct CDR3 sequences, 15% to 20% of which appear only once. Sequenced here: PBMCs from blood, sampled roughly 5 days after vaccination. These receptor sequences come from a middle-aged man who received an inactivated influenza vaccine. The CDR3 runs from the conserved cysteine through the conserved F or W. The order of the fields is V gene, J gene, clone size, D gene, CDR3 protein, CDR3 DNA. The D gene is left open where the match is weak. The size of a clone is reported for some rows only, either as once, few or many, or as a class for expanded clones.

>TRBV29-1|TRBJ2-1|many|-
CSGKAYKLSYNEQFF
TGCAGCGGAAAGGCTTACAAGCTGTCCTACAATGAGCAGTTCTTC
>TRBV5-1|TRBJ2-3|many|-
CASSSDSTDTQYF
TGTGCCAGCAGCTCGGACTCTACCGATACGCAGTATTTT
>TRBV6-1|TRBJ2-5|-|-
CASSTNGLTETQYF
TGTGCCAGCAGTACAAACGGGCTTACCGAGACCCAGTACTTC
>TRBV12-3/TRBV12-4|TRBJ2-7|many|-
CASSVEQGSYEQYF
TGTGCCAGCAGTGTAGAACAGGGCTCCTACGAGCAGTACTTC
>TRBV29-1|TRBJ2-3|few|TRBD1
CSVGRTGGGDTQYF
TGCAGCGTCGGCCGTACAGGGGGCGGAGATACGCAGTATTTT
>TRBV12-3/TRBV12-4|TRBJ2-2|few|-
CASRLAARGELFF
TGTGCCAGCAGGTTGGCCGCTCGAGGGGAGCTGTTTTTT
>TRBV29-1|TRBJ2-5|-|-
CSVGQGPDRTQYF
TGCAGCGTTGGGCAGGGCCCCGATCGGACCCAGTACTTC
>TRBV25-1|TRBJ2-7|-|-
CASSTLADYEQYF
TGTGCCAGCAGTACACTAGCAGACTACGAGCAGTACTTC
>TRBV20-1|TRBJ2-3|few|TRBD2
CSATQRGGTDTQYF
TGCAGTGCTACCCAACGGGGGGGCACAGATACGCAGTATTTT
>TRBV7-2|TRBJ2-7|few|TRBD1
CASSLTSGQSYEQYF
TGTGCCAGCAGCCTGACCTCGGGACAGTCCTACGAGCAGTACTTC
>TRBV10-3|TRBJ1-5|-|-
CAISESTVISNQPQHF
TGTGCCATCAGTGAGTCGACAGTGATTAGCAATCAGCCCCAGCATTTT
>TRBV20-1|TRBJ2-3|once|TRBD2
CCARAGLAGGSTDTQYF
TGCTGTGCTAGAGCGGGACTAGCGGGAGGGTCTACAGATACGCAGTATTTT
>TRBV12-3/TRBV12-4|TRBJ1-4|few|-
CASSLRTVGAEKLFF
TGTGCCAGCAGCCTCAGGACGGTAGGAGCGGAAAAACTGTTTTTT
>TRBV28|TRBJ2-5|-|-
CASSGIPGPTGGETQYF
TGTGCCAGCAGTGGGATACCGGGCCCCACGGGTGGGGAGACCCAGTACTTC
>TRBV12-3/TRBV12-4|TRBJ2-1|few|TRBD2
CASSRTTSGGSSYNEQFF
TGTGCCAGCAGTCGCACGACTAGCGGGGGGAGCTCCTACAATGAGCAGTTCTTC
>TRBV27|TRBJ2-1|-|-
CASSFATGREQFF
TGTGCCAGCAGTTTCGCTACAGGGCGCGAGCAGTTCTTC
>TRBV10-2|TRBJ1-1|few|-
CASSESSRTEAFF
TGCGCCAGCAGTGAGTCGAGTCGAACTGAAGCTTTCTTT
>TRBV5-1|TRBJ2-2|few|-
CASRDATGTTNTGELFF
TGCGCCAGCAGAGATGCTACCGGGACAACCAACACCGGGGAGCTGTTTTTT
>TRBV12-3/TRBV12-4|TRBJ2-7|few|TRBD2
CASRAGENYEQYF
TGTGCCAGCAGGGCGGGGGAAAACTACGAGCAGTACTTC
>TRBV20-1|TRBJ1-2|-|TRBD1
CSASSLGQVAYGYTF
TGCAGTGCCTCCTCGCTAGGACAGGTCGCCTATGGCTACACCTTC
>TRBV7-8|TRBJ1-1|few|-
CASSLATGNTEAFF
TGTGCCAGCAGCTTAGCGACAGGGAACACTGAAGCTTTCTTT
>TRBV10-3|TRBJ1-1|-|-
CAISGGQATEAFF
TGTGCCATCAGTGGAGGACAAGCCACTGAAGCTTTCTTT
>TRBV6-5|TRBJ2-7|-|TRBD1
CASSYPGQGWEYF
TGTGCCAGCAGTTATCCCGGACAGGGATGGGAGTACTTC
>TRBV6-1|TRBJ2-7|-|TRBD2
CASSPTRTRSYEQYF
TGTGCCAGCAGTCCTACCAGGACTAGGAGCTACGAGCAGTACTTC
>TRBV24-1|TRBJ2-3|-|-
CAVDSGTDTQYF
TGTGCCGTGGACAGCGGCACAGATACGCAGTATTTT
>TRBV20-1|TRBJ2-7|-|-
CSALTLSSYEQYF
TGCAGTGCCCTTACTCTTAGCTCCTACGAGCAGTACTTC
>TRBV7-9|TRBJ2-7|few|TRBD1
CASSRDMGQGALEQYF
TGTGCCAGCAGCCGAGACATGGGACAGGGGGCCCTCGAGCAGTACTTC
>TRBV2|TRBJ2-5|many|-
CASSEQETQYF
TGCGCCAGCAGCGAACAAGAGACCCAGTACTTC
>TRBV27|TRBJ1-2|-|TRBD1
CASSLTRDSFYGYTF
TGTGCCAGCAGTCTTACCCGGGACAGCTTCTATGGCTACACCTTC
>TRBV7-2|TRBJ1-2|few|-
CASSLVTDNYGYTF
TGTGCCAGCAGCTTAGTGACAGATAACTATGGCTACACCTTC
>TRBV29-1|TRBJ1-5|-|-
CSVAQTANSNQPQHF
TGCAGCGTCGCGCAAACGGCGAATAGCAATCAGCCCCAGCATTTT
>TRBV10-3|TRBJ2-2|many|-
CAISGTGSGRTGELFF
TGTGCCATCAGTGGCACAGGTTCAGGGAGAACCGGGGAGCTGTTTTTT
>TRBV4-2|TRBJ1-6|-|-
CASSQVEGGDSPLHF
TGTGCCAGCAGCCAAGTTGAGGGAGGGGATTCACCCCTCCACTTT
>TRBV20-1|TRBJ2-5|-|TRBD2
CSARIAGGIETQYF
TGCAGTGCTAGAATAGCGGGGGGGATTGAGACCCAGTACTTC
>TRBV5-1|TRBJ2-1|few|TRBD1
CASSSTGPYNEQFF
TGCGCCAGCAGCTCGACAGGGCCCTACAATGAGCAGTTCTTC
>TRBV5-1|TRBJ2-2|-|TRBD2
CASSWTSGRTNTGELFF
TGCGCCAGCAGCTGGACTAGCGGGAGGACCAACACCGGGGAGCTGTTTTTT
>TRBV28|TRBJ1-2|-|-
CASFGSVKGYTF
TGTGCCAGTTTTGGGTCGGTTAAGGGCTACACCTTC
>TRBV7-3|TRBJ2-1|few|-
CASRPGPSINEQFF
TGTGCCAGCAGGCCCGGGCCTTCCATCAATGAGCAGTTCTTC
>TRBV27|TRBJ2-7|few|-
CASSPGYGEQYF
TGTGCCAGCAGTCCAGGGTACGGCGAGCAGTACTTC
>TRBV4-2|TRBJ2-1|few|TRBD2
CASSQDLREGPWNEQFF
TGTGCCAGCAGCCAAGATCTGCGGGAGGGGCCATGGAATGAGCAGTTCTTC
>TRBV28|TRBJ2-2|few|-
CASQGVFSGELFF
TGTGCCAGCCAAGGGGTTTTCAGCGGGGAGCTGTTTTTT
>TRBV7-9|TRBJ1-6|few|-
CASSSNIPRDNSPLHF
TGTGCCAGCAGCTCCAATATACCCAGGGATAATTCACCCCTCCACTTT
>TRBV20-1|TRBJ2-7|few|-
CSARDRWAEQYF
TGCAGTGCTAGAGATCGTTGGGCTGAGCAGTACTTC
>TRBV29-1|TRBJ2-7|few|TRBD2
CSVGGGLAGPYEQYF
TGCAGCGTTGGGGGGGGACTAGCGGGACCTTACGAGCAGTACTTC
>TRBV4-2|TRBJ2-6|few|-
CASSQRTGGDSGANVLTF
TGTGCCAGCAGCCAAAGGACCGGCGGGGACTCTGGGGCCAACGTCCTGACTTTC
>TRBV6-1|TRBJ1-2|few|TRBD1
CASGTALNYGYTF
TGTGCCAGCGGGACAGCGCTTAACTATGGCTACACCTTC
>TRBV28|TRBJ2-3|-|-
CASGMAAPQFTDTQYF
TGTGCCAGCGGCATGGCAGCCCCCCAATTCACAGATACGCAGTATTTT
>TRBV6-1|TRBJ2-3|-|TRBD2
CASAPSGLAGAPGTQYF
TGTGCCAGCGCCCCCTCGGGGCTAGCGGGGGCCCCAGGTACGCAGTATTTT